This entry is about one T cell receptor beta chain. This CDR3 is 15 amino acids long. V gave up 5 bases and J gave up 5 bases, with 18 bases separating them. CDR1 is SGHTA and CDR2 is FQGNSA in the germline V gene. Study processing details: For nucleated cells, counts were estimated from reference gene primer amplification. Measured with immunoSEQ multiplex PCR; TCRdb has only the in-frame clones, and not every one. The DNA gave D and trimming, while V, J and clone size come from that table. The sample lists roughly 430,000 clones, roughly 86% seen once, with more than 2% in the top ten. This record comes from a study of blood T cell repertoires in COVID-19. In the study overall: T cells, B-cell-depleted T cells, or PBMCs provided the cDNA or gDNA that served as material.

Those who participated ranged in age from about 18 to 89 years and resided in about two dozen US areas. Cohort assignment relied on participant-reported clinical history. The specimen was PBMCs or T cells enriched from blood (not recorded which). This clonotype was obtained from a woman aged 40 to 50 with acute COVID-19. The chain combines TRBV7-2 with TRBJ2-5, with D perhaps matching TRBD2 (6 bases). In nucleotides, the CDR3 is TGTGCCAGCAGCCCCCCTAGCGCTCCGGATGAGACCCAGTACTTC. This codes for CASSPPSAPDETQYF. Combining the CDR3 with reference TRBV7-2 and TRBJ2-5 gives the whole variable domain GAGVSQSPSNKVTEKGKDVELRCDPISGHTALYWYRQSLGQGLEFLIYFQGNSAPDKSGLPSDRFSAERTGGSVSTLTIQRTQQEDSAVYLCASSPPSAPDETQYFGPGTRLLVL.